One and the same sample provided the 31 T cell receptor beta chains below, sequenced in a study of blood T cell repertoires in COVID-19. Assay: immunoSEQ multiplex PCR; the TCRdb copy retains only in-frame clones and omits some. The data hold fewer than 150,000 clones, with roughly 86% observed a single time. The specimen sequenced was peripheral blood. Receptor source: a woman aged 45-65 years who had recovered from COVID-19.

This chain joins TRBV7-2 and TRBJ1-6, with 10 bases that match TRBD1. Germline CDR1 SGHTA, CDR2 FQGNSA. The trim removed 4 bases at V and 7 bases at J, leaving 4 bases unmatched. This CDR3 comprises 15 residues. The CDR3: CASSYLGQGNSPLHF. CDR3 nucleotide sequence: TGTGCCAGCAGCTACCTGGGACAGGGGAATTCACCCCTCCACTTT. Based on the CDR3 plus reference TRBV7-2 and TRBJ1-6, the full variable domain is GAGVSQSPSNKVTEKGKDVELRCDPISGHTALYWYRQSLGQGLEFLIYFQGNSAPDKSGLPSDRFSAERTGGSVSTLTIQRTQQEDSAVYLCASSYLGQGNSPLHFGNGTRLTVT.

CDR3 residues: CASSFQFGNTEAFF. The CDR3 DNA is TGTGCCAGCAGTTTCCAGTTTGGTAACACTGAAGCTTTCTTT. The gene calls are TRBV6-6 and TRBJ1-1; D gene ambiguous. Trimming shortened V by 4 bases and J by 2 bases, and 11 bases separated the two germline ends. The CDR3 extends over 14 amino acids. CDR1 and CDR2 (germline): MNHNY, SVGAGI (reference sequence).

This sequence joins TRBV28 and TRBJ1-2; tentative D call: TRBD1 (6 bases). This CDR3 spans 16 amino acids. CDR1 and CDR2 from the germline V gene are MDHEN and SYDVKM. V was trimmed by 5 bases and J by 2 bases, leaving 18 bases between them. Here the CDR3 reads CASSGYREGSNYGYTF. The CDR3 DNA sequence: TGTGCCAGCAGTGGGTACAGGGAAGGATCAAACTATGGCTACACCTTC.

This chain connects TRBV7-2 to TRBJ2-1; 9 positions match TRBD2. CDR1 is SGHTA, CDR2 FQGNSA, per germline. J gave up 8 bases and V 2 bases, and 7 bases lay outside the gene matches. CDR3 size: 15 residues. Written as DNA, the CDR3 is TGTGCCAGCAGCTTATTAGCGGGAGAGTCGGATGAGCAGTTCTTC. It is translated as CASSLLAGESDEQFF.

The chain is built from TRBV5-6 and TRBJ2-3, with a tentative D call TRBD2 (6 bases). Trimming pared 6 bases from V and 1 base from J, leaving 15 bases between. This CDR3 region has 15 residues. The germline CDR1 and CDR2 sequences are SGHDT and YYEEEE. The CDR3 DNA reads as TGTGCCAGCACCCGGGGGTATAGGGGCACAGATACGCAGTATTTT. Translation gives CASTRGYRGTDTQYF.

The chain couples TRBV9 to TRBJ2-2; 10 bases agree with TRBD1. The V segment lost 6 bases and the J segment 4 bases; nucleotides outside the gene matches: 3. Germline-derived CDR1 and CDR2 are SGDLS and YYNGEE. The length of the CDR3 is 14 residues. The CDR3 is CASTRTGGTGELFF. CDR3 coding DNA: TGTGCCAGCACCCGGACAGGGGGCACCGGGGAGCTGTTTTTT.

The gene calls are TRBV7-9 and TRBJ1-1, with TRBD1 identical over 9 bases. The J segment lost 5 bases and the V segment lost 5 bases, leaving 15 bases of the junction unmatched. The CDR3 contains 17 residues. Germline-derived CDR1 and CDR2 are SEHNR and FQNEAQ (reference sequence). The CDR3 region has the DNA TGTGCCAGCAGCCCCACCGGGACAGGGATTGTAAGGACTGAAGCTTTCTTT. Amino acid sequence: CASSPTGTGIVRTEAFF.

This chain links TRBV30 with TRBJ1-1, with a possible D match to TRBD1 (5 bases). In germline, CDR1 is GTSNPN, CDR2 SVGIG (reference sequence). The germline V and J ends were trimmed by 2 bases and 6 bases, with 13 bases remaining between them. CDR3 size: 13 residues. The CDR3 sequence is CAWSLQGGAEAFF. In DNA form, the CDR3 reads TGTGCCTGGAGTCTTCAGGGAGGAGCTGAAGCTTTCTTT. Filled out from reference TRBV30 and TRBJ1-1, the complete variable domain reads SQTIHQWPATLVQPVGSPLSLECTVEGTSNPNLYWYRQAAGRGLQLLFYSVGIGQISSEVPQNLSASRPQDRQFILSSKKLLLSDSGFYLCAWSLQGGAEAFFGQGTRLTVV.

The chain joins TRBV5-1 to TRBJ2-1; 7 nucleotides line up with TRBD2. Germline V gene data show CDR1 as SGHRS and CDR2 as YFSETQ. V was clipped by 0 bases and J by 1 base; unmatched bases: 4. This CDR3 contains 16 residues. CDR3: CASSLDGGSSYNEQFF. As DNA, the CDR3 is TGCGCCAGCAGCTTGGACGGGGGGTCGTCCTACAATGAGCAGTTCTTC. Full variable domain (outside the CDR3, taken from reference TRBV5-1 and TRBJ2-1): KAGVTQTPRYLIKTRGQQVTLSCSPISGHRSVSWYQQTPGQGLQFLFEYFSETQRNKGNFPGRFSGRQFSNSRSEMNVSTLELGDSALYLCASSLDGGSSYNEQFFGPGTRLTVL.

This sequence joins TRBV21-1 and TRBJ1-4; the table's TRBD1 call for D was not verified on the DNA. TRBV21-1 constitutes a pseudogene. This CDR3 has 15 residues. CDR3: CASSKAAGANEKLFF. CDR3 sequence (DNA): TGTGCCAGCAGCAAAGCCGCAGGGGCCAATGAAAAACTGTTTTTT.

The CDR3 is CASSPDRGGGNQPQHF. CDR3 coding DNA: TGTGCCAGCTCACCAGACAGGGGGGGCGGCAATCAGCCCCAGCATTTT. The V gene is TRBV18, the J gene TRBJ1-5, with 9 positions matching TRBD1. CDR1 is KGHSH and CDR2 is LQKENI in the germline V gene. The CDR3 is 16 residues long. V shed 2 bases and J 2 bases; nucleotides not matched to a gene: 4.

The CDR3 nucleotides read TGTGCCAGCAGGGAAGGGGGACACTTGAGCAATACGCAGTATTTT. As protein: CASREGGHLSNTQYF. The chain links TRBV7-2 to TRBJ2-3, with D possibly TRBD1 on 6 matching bases. The CDR3 has 15 residues. Germline V lookup: CDR1 SGHTA, CDR2 FQGNSA. V lost 6 bases and J lost 7, with 20 bases in between. The full variable domain, completed using reference TRBV7-2 and TRBJ2-3, is GAGVSQSPSNKVTEKGKDVELRCDPISGHTALYWYRQSLGQGLEFLIYFQGNSAPDKSGLPSDRFSAERTGGSVSTLTIQRTQQEDSAVYLCASREGGHLSNTQYFGPGTRLTVL.

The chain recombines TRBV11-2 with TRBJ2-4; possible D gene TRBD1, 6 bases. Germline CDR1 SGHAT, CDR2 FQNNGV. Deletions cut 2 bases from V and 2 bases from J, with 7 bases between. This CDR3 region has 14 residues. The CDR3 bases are TGTGCCAGCAGCTTAAGGGACACCAAAAACATTCAGTACTTC. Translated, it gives CASSLRDTKNIQYF.

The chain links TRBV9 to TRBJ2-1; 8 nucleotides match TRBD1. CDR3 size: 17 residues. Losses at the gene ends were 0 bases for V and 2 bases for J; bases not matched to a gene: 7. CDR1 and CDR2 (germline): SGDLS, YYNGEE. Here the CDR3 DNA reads TGTGCCAGCAGCGTAGTGGCTGGACAGGGACCCTACAATGAGCAGTTCTTC. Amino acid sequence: CASSVVAGQGPYNEQFF.

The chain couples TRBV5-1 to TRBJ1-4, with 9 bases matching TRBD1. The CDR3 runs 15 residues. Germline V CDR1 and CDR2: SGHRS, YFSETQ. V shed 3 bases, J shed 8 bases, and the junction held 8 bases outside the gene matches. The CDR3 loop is CASSSGGQGREKLFF. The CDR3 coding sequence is TGCGCCAGCAGCTCCGGGGGACAGGGTCGAGAAAAACTGTTTTTT.

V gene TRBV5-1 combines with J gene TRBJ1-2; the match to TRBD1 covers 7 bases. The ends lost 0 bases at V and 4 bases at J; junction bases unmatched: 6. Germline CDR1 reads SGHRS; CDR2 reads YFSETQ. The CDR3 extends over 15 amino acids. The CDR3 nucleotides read TGCGCCAGCAGCTTGGAAGGACAGGCCAGCTATGGCTACACCTTC. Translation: CASSLEGQASYGYTF.

CDR3 protein: CASSPVAGVYNSGELFF. The CDR3 DNA follows: TGCGCCAGCAGCCCCGTGGCAGGGGTTTACAATAGCGGGGAGCTGTTTTTT. This rearrangement joins TRBV5-1 to TRBJ2-2, with D possibly matching TRBD1 (6 bases). From germline, CDR1 is SGHRS and CDR2 YFSETQ. Trimming removed 4 bases from V and 7 bases from J, with 23 bases in between. The CDR3 covers 17 residues.

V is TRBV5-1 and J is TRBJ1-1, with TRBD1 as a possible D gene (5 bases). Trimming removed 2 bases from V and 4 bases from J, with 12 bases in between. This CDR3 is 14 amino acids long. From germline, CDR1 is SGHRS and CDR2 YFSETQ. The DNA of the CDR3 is TGCGCCAGCAGCTTAGGCAGGGCCCCCACTGAAGCTTTCTTT. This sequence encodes CASSLGRAPTEAFF.

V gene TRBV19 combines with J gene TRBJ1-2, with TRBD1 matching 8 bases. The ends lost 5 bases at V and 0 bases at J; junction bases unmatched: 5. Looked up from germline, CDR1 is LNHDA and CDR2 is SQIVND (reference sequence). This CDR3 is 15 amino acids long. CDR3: CASSSQGAANYGYTF. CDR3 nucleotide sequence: TGTGCCAGTAGTTCCCAGGGGGCGGCTAACTATGGCTACACCTTC. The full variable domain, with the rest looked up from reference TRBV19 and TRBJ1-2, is DGGITQSPKYLFRKEGQNVTLSCEQNLNHDAMYWYRQDPGQGLRLIYYSQIVNDFQKGDIAEGYSVSREKKESFPLTVTSAQKNPTAFYLCASSSQGAANYGYTFGSGTRLTVV.

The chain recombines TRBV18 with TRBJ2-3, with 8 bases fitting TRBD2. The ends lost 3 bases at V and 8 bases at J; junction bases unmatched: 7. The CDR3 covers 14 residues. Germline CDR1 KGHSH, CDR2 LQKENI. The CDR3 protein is CASSPSGGLGTQYF. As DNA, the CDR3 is TGTGCCAGCTCACCTTCGGGGGGGCTTGGTACGCAGTATTTT. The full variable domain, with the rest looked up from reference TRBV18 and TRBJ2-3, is NAGVMQNPRHLVRRRGQEARLRCSPMKGHSHVYWYRQLPEEGLKFMVYLQKENIIDESGMPKERFSAEFPKEGPSILRIQQVVRGDSAAYFCASSPSGGLGTQYFGPGTRLTVL.

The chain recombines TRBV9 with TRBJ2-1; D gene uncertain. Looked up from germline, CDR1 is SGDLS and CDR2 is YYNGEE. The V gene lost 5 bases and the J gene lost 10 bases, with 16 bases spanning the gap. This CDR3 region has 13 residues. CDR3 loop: CASRKSPRSEQFF. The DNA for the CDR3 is TGTGCCAGCAGAAAATCCCCACGGAGCGAGCAGTTCTTC.

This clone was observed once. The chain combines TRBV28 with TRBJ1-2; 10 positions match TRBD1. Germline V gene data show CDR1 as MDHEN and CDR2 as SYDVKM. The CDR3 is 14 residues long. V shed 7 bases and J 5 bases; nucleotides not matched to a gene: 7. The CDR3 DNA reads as TGTGCCAGCAAACTCAGGACAGGGGGTTATGGCTACACCTTC. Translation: CASKLRTGGYGYTF.

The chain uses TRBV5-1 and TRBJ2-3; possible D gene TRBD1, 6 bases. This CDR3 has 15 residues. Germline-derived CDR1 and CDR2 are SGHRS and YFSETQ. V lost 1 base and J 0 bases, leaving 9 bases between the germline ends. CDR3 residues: CASSLLGASTDTQYF. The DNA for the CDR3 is TGCGCCAGCAGCTTGTTGGGGGCTAGCACAGATACGCAGTATTTT.

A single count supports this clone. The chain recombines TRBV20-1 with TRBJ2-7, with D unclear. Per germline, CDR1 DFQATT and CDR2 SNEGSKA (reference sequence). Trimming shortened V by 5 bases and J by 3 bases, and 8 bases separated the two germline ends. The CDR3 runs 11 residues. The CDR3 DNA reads TGCAGTGCTCGACAAATCTACGAGCAGTACTTC. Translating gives CSARQIYEQYF.

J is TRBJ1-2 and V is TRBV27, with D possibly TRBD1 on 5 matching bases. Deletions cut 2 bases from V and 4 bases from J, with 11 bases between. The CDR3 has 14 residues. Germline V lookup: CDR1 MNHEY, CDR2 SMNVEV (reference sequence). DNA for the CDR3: TGTGCCAGCAGTTTAAATGGACACCTCTATGGCTACACCTTC. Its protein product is CASSLNGHLYGYTF.

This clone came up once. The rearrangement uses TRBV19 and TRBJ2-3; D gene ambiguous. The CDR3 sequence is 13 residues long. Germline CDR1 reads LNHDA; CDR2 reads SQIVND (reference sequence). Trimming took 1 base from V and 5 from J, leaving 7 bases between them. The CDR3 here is CASSIGAGDTQYF. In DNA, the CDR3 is TGTGCCAGTAGTATAGGCGCAGGAGATACGCAGTATTTT.

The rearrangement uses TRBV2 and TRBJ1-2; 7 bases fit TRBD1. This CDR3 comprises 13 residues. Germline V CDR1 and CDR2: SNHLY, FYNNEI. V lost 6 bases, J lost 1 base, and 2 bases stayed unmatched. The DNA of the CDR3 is TGTGCCAGCAGGAGGGACAGTAACTATGGCTACACCTTC. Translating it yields CASRRDSNYGYTF.

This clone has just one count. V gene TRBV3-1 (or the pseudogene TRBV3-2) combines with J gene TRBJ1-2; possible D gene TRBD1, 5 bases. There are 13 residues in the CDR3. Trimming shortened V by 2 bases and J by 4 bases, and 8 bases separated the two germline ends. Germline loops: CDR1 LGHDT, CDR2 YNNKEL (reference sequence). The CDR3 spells CASSQRGVYGYTF. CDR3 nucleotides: TGTGCCAGCAGCCAAAGGGGTGTCTATGGCTACACCTTC.

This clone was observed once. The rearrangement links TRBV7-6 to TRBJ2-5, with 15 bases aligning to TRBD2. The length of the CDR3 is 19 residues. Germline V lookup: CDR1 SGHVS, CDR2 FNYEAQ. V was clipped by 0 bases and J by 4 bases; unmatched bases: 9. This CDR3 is CASSLAFSGLAGGLETQYF. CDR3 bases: TGTGCCAGCAGCTTAGCTTTCTCGGGACTAGCGGGAGGTTTAGAGACCCAGTACTTC.

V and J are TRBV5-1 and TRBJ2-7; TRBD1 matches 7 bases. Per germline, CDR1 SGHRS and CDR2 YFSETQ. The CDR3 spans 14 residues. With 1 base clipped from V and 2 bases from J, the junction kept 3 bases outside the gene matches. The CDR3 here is CASSLPGTAYEQYF. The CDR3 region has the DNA TGCGCCAGCAGCTTGCCCGGGACAGCCTACGAGCAGTACTTC.

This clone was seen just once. The DNA of the CDR3 is TGCACCAGCAGCCAGCAACGCCAGGGGAAAAAGAGGTCACCCCTCCACTTT. It specifies CTSSQQRQGKKRSPLHF. The chain joins TRBV1 to TRBJ1-6; the table's D gene call, TRBD1, was not cross checked with the DNA. TRBV1 represents a pseudogene. The CDR3 is made up of 17 amino acids.